Reported below is one T cell receptor (beta chain). Germline-derived CDR1 and CDR2 are SGHAT and FQNNGV. The V and J ends lost 5 bases and 12 bases respectively, with 17 bases between them. The CDR3 loop spans 13 amino acids. The sample originates from a study of PD-1 blockade in classical Hodgkin lymphoma. Here immunoSEQ multiplex PCR was the method, and the copy in TCRdb shows in-frame clones only, minus some. The sample yields over 85,000 clones, roughly four fifths seen once. Relapses following autologous stem cell transplantation were seen in all patients, with brentuximab vedotin exposure varying.

The sequence was collected from a human donor with classical Hodgkin lymphoma. The material sequenced was peripheral blood mononuclear cells (PBMCs), taken before the second cycle of nivolumab. This chain joins TRBV11-2 and TRBJ2-1; a weak D match, TRBD1 (5 bases). This CDR3 reads CASSRQPRGWQFF. The CDR3 DNA is TGTGCCAGCAGCCGCCAACCTAGGGGCTGGCAGTTCTTC.